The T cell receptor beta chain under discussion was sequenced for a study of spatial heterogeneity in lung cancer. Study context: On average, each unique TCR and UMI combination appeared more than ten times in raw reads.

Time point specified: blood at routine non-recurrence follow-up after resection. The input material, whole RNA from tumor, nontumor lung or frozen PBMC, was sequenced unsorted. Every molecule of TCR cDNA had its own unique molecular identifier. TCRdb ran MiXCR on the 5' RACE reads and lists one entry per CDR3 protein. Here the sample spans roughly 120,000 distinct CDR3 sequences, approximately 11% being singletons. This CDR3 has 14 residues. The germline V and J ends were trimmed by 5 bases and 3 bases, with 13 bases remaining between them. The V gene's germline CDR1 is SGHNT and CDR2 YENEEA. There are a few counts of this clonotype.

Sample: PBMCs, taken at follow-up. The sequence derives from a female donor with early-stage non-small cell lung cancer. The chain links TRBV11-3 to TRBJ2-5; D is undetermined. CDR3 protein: CASSPDDFKETQYF. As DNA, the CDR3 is TGTGCCAGCAGCCCCGACGATTTTAAAGAGACCCAGTACTTC.